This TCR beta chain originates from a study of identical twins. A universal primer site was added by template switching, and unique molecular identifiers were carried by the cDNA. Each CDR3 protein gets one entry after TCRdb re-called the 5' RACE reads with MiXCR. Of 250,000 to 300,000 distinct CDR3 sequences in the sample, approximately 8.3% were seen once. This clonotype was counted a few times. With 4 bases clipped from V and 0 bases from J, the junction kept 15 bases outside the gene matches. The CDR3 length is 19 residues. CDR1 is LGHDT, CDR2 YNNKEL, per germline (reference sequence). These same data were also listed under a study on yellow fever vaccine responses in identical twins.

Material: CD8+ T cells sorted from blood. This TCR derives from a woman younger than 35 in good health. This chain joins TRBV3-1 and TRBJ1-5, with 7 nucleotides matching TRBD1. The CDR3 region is CASSRKTGTELYSNQPQHF. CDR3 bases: TGTGCCAGCAGCCGCAAAACCGGGACAGAGCTTTATAGCAATCAGCCCCAGCATTTT.